A selection of T cell receptor beta chains follows, all from one sample in a study of shared clonotypes between healthy human individuals. The data were produced by immunoSEQ multiplex PCR, yet TCRdb's version contains in-frame clones alone and is incomplete. The data contain roughly 640,000 clones, more than 95% of them singletons. Material: naive CD4+ T cells sorted from blood. The receptors come from a woman aged 25 to 39 in good health. Each CDR3 is given with its conserved first and last residue. The order of the fields is V gene, D gene, J gene, clone size, CDR3 DNA, CDR3 protein. D genes are given only for firm matches. Clone size appears in some rows only: once, few, many, or a class for an expanded clone.

v_call: TRBV7-8; d_call: TRBD2; j_call: TRBJ2-1; clone_size: -; cdr3_nt: TGTGCCAGCAGCTTAGAACTAGCGGGAAACAATGAGCAGTTCTTC; cdr3_aa: CASSLELAGNNEQFF
v_call: TRBV28; d_call: -; j_call: TRBJ2-5; clone_size: -; cdr3_nt: TGTGCCAGCAGTTTGGGCGGTCCCCTTCAAGAGACCCAGTACTTC; cdr3_aa: CASSLGGPLQETQYF
v_call: TRBV7-9; d_call: -; j_call: TRBJ1-3; clone_size: few; cdr3_nt: TGTGCCAGCAGCCGTACAGGGACAGGAAACACCATATATTTT; cdr3_aa: CASSRTGTGNTIYF
v_call: TRBV18; d_call: -; j_call: TRBJ1-1; clone_size: -; cdr3_nt: TGTGCCAGCTCACCACCGAGTTTGGGGACTGAAGCTTTCTTT; cdr3_aa: CASSPPSLGTEAFF
v_call: TRBV19; d_call: TRBD2; j_call: TRBJ2-3; clone_size: -; cdr3_nt: TGTGCCAGTACCCTGAGGGCACTAGCGGATTACACAGATACGCAGTATTTT; cdr3_aa: CASTLRALADYTDTQYF
v_call: TRBV7-2; d_call: -; j_call: TRBJ1-1; clone_size: -; cdr3_nt: TGTGCCAGCAGCTTAGTGGTCCAGAAAGCTTTCACTGAAGCTTTCTTT; cdr3_aa: CASSLVVQKAFTEAFF
v_call: TRBV7-9; d_call: TRBD1; j_call: TRBJ2-7; clone_size: -; cdr3_nt: TGTGCCAGCAGCTTCACAGGGGGACCAAGCTCCTACGAGCAGTACTTC; cdr3_aa: CASSFTGGPSSYEQYF
v_call: TRBV5-1; d_call: -; j_call: TRBJ2-7; clone_size: -; cdr3_nt: TGCGCCAGCAGCTTGATGGGCCGGGGACATCCGAACTCCTACGAGCAGTACTTC; cdr3_aa: CASSLMGRGHPNSYEQYF
v_call: TRBV5-1; d_call: -; j_call: TRBJ2-2; clone_size: -; cdr3_nt: TGCGCCAGCAGCTTGGCCGGGAGCTCCGGGGAGCTGTTTTTT; cdr3_aa: CASSLAGSSGELFF
v_call: TRBV23-1; d_call: TRBD2; j_call: TRBJ2-1; clone_size: -; cdr3_nt: TGCGCCAGCAGTCTTGCGGGACTAGCGGGAGGGCCGAGTGAGCAGTTCTTC; cdr3_aa: CASSLAGLAGGPSEQFF
v_call: TRBV19; d_call: TRBD1; j_call: TRBJ2-3; clone_size: -; cdr3_nt: TGTGCCAGTAATGAGGACAGGGGGCCTGATACGCAGTATTTT; cdr3_aa: CASNEDRGPDTQYF
v_call: TRBV2; d_call: -; j_call: TRBJ1-2; clone_size: -; cdr3_nt: TGTGCCAGCAGGCAGGAATATGGCTACACCTTC; cdr3_aa: CASRQEYGYTF
v_call: TRBV5-1; d_call: -; j_call: TRBJ2-1; clone_size: -; cdr3_nt: TGCGCCAGCAGCAGCGCGTTCGGGAGTTTCGATGAGCAGTTCTTC; cdr3_aa: CASSSAFGSFDEQFF
v_call: TRBV10-1; d_call: TRBD1; j_call: TRBJ2-1; clone_size: -; cdr3_nt: TGCGCCAGCAGTGCGGCGGACAGGGACTACAATGAGCAGTTCTTC; cdr3_aa: CASSAADRDYNEQFF
v_call: TRBV28; d_call: TRBD2; j_call: TRBJ2-2; clone_size: -; cdr3_nt: TGTGCCAGCAGCGACACTAGCGGGAGTTCCGCCGGGGAGCTGTTTTTT; cdr3_aa: CASSDTSGSSAGELFF
v_call: TRBV7-9; d_call: -; j_call: TRBJ2-7; clone_size: once; cdr3_nt: TGTGCCAGCAGCTTAGGACAGGAGAACTACGAGCAGTACTTC; cdr3_aa: CASSLGQENYEQYF
v_call: TRBV28; d_call: TRBD2; j_call: TRBJ2-1; clone_size: -; cdr3_nt: TGTGCCAGCAGAACTAGCGGCGGTTACAATGAGCAGTTCTTC; cdr3_aa: CASRTSGGYNEQFF
v_call: TRBV4-1; d_call: TRBD2; j_call: TRBJ2-7; clone_size: -; cdr3_nt: TGCGCCAGCAGCCAAGCGGGAGGGGAACCCTACGAGCAGTACTTC; cdr3_aa: CASSQAGGEPYEQYF
v_call: TRBV11-2; d_call: -; j_call: TRBJ2-3; clone_size: -; cdr3_nt: TGTGCCAGCAGGTGGGGGGACCGAGGTAGCACAGATACGCAGTATTTT; cdr3_aa: CASRWGDRGSTDTQYF
v_call: TRBV5-6; d_call: -; j_call: TRBJ2-3; clone_size: once; cdr3_nt: TGTGCCAGCAGCTTAGGGGGGGGCACAGATACGCAGTATTTT; cdr3_aa: CASSLGGGTDTQYF
v_call: TRBV2; d_call: -; j_call: TRBJ2-1; clone_size: -; cdr3_nt: TGTGCCAGCGCCCGAGGATACAATGAGCAGTTCTTC; cdr3_aa: CASARGYNEQFF
v_call: TRBV6-1; d_call: TRBD1; j_call: TRBJ2-7; clone_size: -; cdr3_nt: TGTGCCAGCAGGGGACAGGGCAGACACGAGCAGTACTTC; cdr3_aa: CASRGQGRHEQYF
v_call: TRBV2; d_call: -; j_call: TRBJ2-5; clone_size: -; cdr3_nt: TGTGCCAGCACGGGGGACCAAGAGACCCAGTACTTC; cdr3_aa: CASTGDQETQYF
v_call: TRBV28; d_call: -; j_call: TRBJ1-1; clone_size: -; cdr3_nt: TGTGCCAGCAGTTTCGGGGTTGCGGGCGTCACTGAAGCTTTCTTT; cdr3_aa: CASSFGVAGVTEAFF
v_call: TRBV19; d_call: -; j_call: TRBJ2-7; clone_size: -; cdr3_nt: TGTGCCAGTAGTATAGATCCCGCTAGCGCGGCCTACGAGCAGTACTTC; cdr3_aa: CASSIDPASAAYEQYF
v_call: TRBV5-1; d_call: -; j_call: TRBJ2-4; clone_size: -; cdr3_nt: TGCGCCAGCAGCCCCCCTGGAAGCTTCAACATTCAGTACTTC; cdr3_aa: CASSPPGSFNIQYF
v_call: TRBV7-2; d_call: -; j_call: TRBJ2-5; clone_size: -; cdr3_nt: TGTGCCAGCAGCTTAGTTGCGGCGGCATCCCAAGAGACCCAGTACTTC; cdr3_aa: CASSLVAAASQETQYF
v_call: TRBV10-2; d_call: -; j_call: TRBJ1-5; clone_size: -; cdr3_nt: TGCGCCAGCAGTCCTCGGGGGATGGGCAATCAGCCCCAGCATTTT; cdr3_aa: CASSPRGMGNQPQHF
v_call: TRBV28; d_call: -; j_call: TRBJ2-5; clone_size: -; cdr3_nt: TGTGCCAGCAGTTTGCAATGGAGGGTGACCCAGTACTTC; cdr3_aa: CASSLQWRVTQYF